A few counts support the clone carrying this T cell receptor (beta chain). Every sample had a minimum of 6 million PBMCs isolated. The sample belongs to a study of blood T cells in healthy people across ages. With a J-beta primer mix and a sample-barcoded 5' primer, a second PCR ran about 6 to 11 cycles. TCRdb analysed the 5' RACE reads with MiXCR anew, one entry per CDR3 protein. There are about 1,800,000 distinct CDR3 sequences in the sample; approximately 30% occur only once, and roughly 8% lies in the top ten. J lost 2 bases, V lost 2 bases, and 26 bases had no gene match. Germline CDR1 SQVTM, CDR2 ANQGSEA. The CDR3 has 22 residues.

The source of this sequence is a woman aged 25 to 39 in good health. The chain is built from TRBV29-1 and TRBJ2-4, with TRBD2 matching over 8 bases. Material: blood. The chain's CDR3 is CSVEISGFLAGYPSYTKNIQYF. The CDR3 region has the DNA TGCAGCGTTGAAATTTCGGGTTTTTTAGCGGGGTACCCGTCCTATACCAAAAACATTCAGTACTTC.